These 13 T cell receptor beta chains were all obtained from the same sample, sequenced in a study of blood T cell repertoires in COVID-19. Clones were read by immunoSEQ multiplex PCR, and TCRdb kept only the in-frame ones, dropping some. The sample records around 280,000 clones, approximately 89% being singletons. Sequencing was performed on peripheral blood. The receptors originated from a woman in her 30s with COVID-19, enrolled during active disease.

This clone has just one count. The chain couples TRBV5-1 to TRBJ2-2; 15 nucleotides match TRBD2. The ends lost 3 bases at V and 4 bases at J; junction bases unmatched: 4. CDR1 is SGHRS, CDR2 YFSETQ, per germline. The CDR3 length is 17 residues. The CDR3 loop is CASSWTSGGVLTGELFF. The CDR3 nucleotides are TGCGCCAGCAGCTGGACTAGCGGGGGGGTACTCACCGGGGAGCTGTTTTTT.

This clone was counted between two and nine times. V usage is TRBV27 and J usage is TRBJ1-3, with unresolved D. V shed 2 bases and J shed 0 bases, with 8 bases lying between them. The CDR3 totals 15 residues. Per germline, CDR1 MNHEY and CDR2 SMNVEV (reference sequence). The chain's CDR3 is CASSLSSNSGNTIYF. For the CDR3, the DNA is TGTGCCAGCAGTTTAAGTTCTAACTCTGGAAACACCATATATTTT.

The CDR3 spells CASSLGQGSNYGYTF. The CDR3 DNA is TGCGCCAGCAGCCTCGGACAGGGTTCGAACTATGGCTACACCTTC. The chain couples TRBV4-1 to TRBJ1-2; 8 nucleotides agree with TRBD1. Losses at the gene ends were 4 bases for V and 2 bases for J; bases not matched to a gene: 6. The length of the CDR3 is 15 residues. CDR1 MGHRA and CDR2 YSYEKL come from the germline V gene.

This clone was seen a handful of times. This sequence joins TRBV4-1 and TRBJ1-6; D uncertain. Per the germline V gene, CDR1 is MGHRA and CDR2 is YSYEKL. This CDR3 has 13 amino acids. Trimming left V 1 base short and J 8 bases short, with 6 bases between. The CDR3 sequence: CASSQVEDSPLHF. CDR3 nucleotide sequence: TGCGCCAGCAGCCAAGTCGAGGATTCACCCCTCCACTTT.

The chain couples TRBV27 to TRBJ1-1, with D perhaps matching TRBD1 (6 bases). With 0 bases removed from V and 4 bases from J, the gap between germline ends came to 15 bases. The CDR3 extends over 16 amino acids. CDR1 MNHEY and CDR2 SMNVEV come from the germline V gene (reference sequence). CDR3 nucleotide sequence: TGTGCCAGCAGTTTATCCCCCGGGGGGGGCCTCACTGAAGCTTTCTTT. Protein sequence: CASSLSPGGGLTEAFF.

J is TRBJ2-1 and V is TRBV7-2, with D unclear. Trimming took off 4 bases at V and 7 bases at J, with 11 bases between the two ends. Per germline, CDR1 SGHTA and CDR2 FQGNSA. This CDR3 has 13 residues. CDR3 in DNA: TGTGCCAGCAGCTCAGAATTTCCGAATGAGCAGTTCTTC. It is translated as CASSSEFPNEQFF.

The CDR3 here is CASTPGQGLGNTGELFF. CDR3 bases: TGTGCCAGCACTCCGGGACAGGGTTTGGGAAATACCGGGGAGCTGTTTTTT. The chain employs TRBV27 and TRBJ2-2; 9 bases match TRBD1. Trimming removed 7 bases from V and 5 bases from J; junction bases left unmatched: 14. This CDR3 has 17 residues. Looked up from germline, CDR1 is MNHEY and CDR2 is SMNVEV (reference sequence).

The V call is TRBV5-4, the J call TRBJ2-5, with a weak D call TRBD1 (6 bases). Trimming cost V 4 bases and J 4 bases, with 17 bases left between them. The CDR3 sequence is 15 residues long. Germline lookup yields CDR1 SGHNT and CDR2 YYREEE (reference sequence). This CDR3 reads CASSDRRRVGETQYF. The CDR3 bases are TGTGCCAGCAGCGACAGGCGGCGGGTAGGAGAGACCCAGTACTTC.

A single count supports this clone. The rearrangement links TRBV3-1 (or the pseudogene TRBV3-2) to TRBJ2-1; 9 bases line up with TRBD2. Germline V lookup: CDR1 LGHDT, CDR2 YNNKEL (reference sequence). This CDR3 has 14 amino acids. Unmatched junction bases numbered 6, after V lost 5 bases and J lost 7 bases. CDR3 residues: CASSSRGLANEQFF. CDR3 nucleotide sequence: TGTGCCAGCAGCTCCCGCGGACTAGCGAATGAGCAGTTCTTC.

The V and J genes are TRBV2 and TRBJ2-2, with D uncertain. The CDR3 has 16 residues. Germline V lookup: CDR1 SNHLY, CDR2 FYNNEI. Between the trimmed V and J ends, which lost 3 bases and 4 bases, there was a span of 15 bases. DNA of the CDR3: TGTGCCAGCAGTGAGTCCGGAGTCAGAGGCACCGGGGAGCTGTTTTTT. It is translated as CASSESGVRGTGELFF.

V and J are TRBV2 and TRBJ2-3, with 13 bases that match TRBD2. The J segment lost 5 bases and the V segment lost 6 bases, leaving 8 bases of the junction unmatched. Germline V lookup: CDR1 SNHLY, CDR2 FYNNEI. CDR3 length equals 16 residues. The CDR3 sequence: CASRTGLAGLEDTQYF. The CDR3 bases are TGTGCCAGCAGGACGGGACTAGCGGGGTTGGAAGATACGCAGTATTTT.

The genes are TRBV5-1 and TRBJ1-4; the match to TRBD1 covers 8 bases. Germline loops: CDR1 SGHRS, CDR2 YFSETQ. The trim removed 4 bases at V and 4 bases at J, leaving 6 bases unmatched. There are 15 residues in the CDR3. The CDR3 spells CASSPLTGGNEKLFF. DNA for the CDR3: TGCGCCAGCAGCCCCCTTACAGGGGGTAATGAAAAACTGTTTTTT.

V and J are TRBV6-5 and TRBJ1-2, with D possibly being TRBD1 (5 bases). This CDR3 region has 15 residues. V was clipped by 0 bases and J by 7 bases, with 15 bases between them. CDR1 is MNHEY, CDR2 SVGAGI, per germline. This CDR3 reads CASSYSRGGTGGYTF. The CDR3 nucleotides read TGTGCCAGCAGTTACTCGAGGGGAGGGACGGGTGGCTACACCTTC.